The 12 T cell receptor beta chains given below trace back to one sample, sequenced in a study of OX40 agonist ivuxolimab in advanced cancers. This table comes from immunoSEQ multiplex PCR, and its TCRdb copy is limited to in-frame clones, with some not included. The sample lists approximately 90,000 clones; around 90% were seen once. The sequencing used CD4+ or CD8+ T cells sorted from blood, collected in a trial of the OX40 agonist ivuxolimab. The receptor source for this set is an adult with an advanced solid tumor such as melanoma, head and neck, liver or kidney cancer.

This chain uses TRBV5-4 with TRBJ2-3; D may be TRBD2 (5 bases). With 7 bases removed from V and 5 bases from J, the gap between germline ends came to 17 bases. Germline V CDR1 and CDR2: SGHNT, YYREEE (reference sequence). The CDR3 is made up of 14 amino acids. The CDR3 sequence: CASAPTTRVDTQYF. Written as DNA, the CDR3 is TGTGCCAGCGCCCCAACCACGCGGGTAGATACGCAGTATTTT.

This chain uses TRBV11-2 with TRBJ2-7; no definite D call. CDR1 SGHAT and CDR2 FQNNGV come from the germline V gene. The CDR3 is 15 residues long. The V end lost 5 bases, the J end lost 2 bases, and 16 bases lay between the germline ends. The DNA of the CDR3 is TGTGCCAGCAGCGCACCATCCAGAAAACCCTACGAGCAGTACTTC. This gives the protein CASSAPSRKPYEQYF.

V gene TRBV30 combines with J gene TRBJ2-7; D is undetermined. Trimming stripped 2 bases from V and 6 bases from J, with 17 bases between. Germline lookup yields CDR1 GTSNPN and CDR2 SVGIG (reference sequence). The length of the CDR3 is 14 residues. CDR3 loop: CAWSLGQALSEQYF. The CDR3 region has the DNA TGTGCCTGGAGTCTTGGGCAGGCTCTCTCCGAGCAGTACTTC.

This chain joins TRBV28 and TRBJ1-5; D may be TRBD1 (6 bases). V shed 7 bases and J shed 1 base, with 14 bases lying between them. The CDR3 length is 15 residues. Germline V gene data show CDR1 as MDHEN and CDR2 as SYDVKM. The CDR3 bases are TGTGCCAGCAATCCCTACAGGGTGAGCAATCAGCCCCAGCATTTT. It codes for CASNPYRVSNQPQHF.

In its sample, this clone was seen once. The chain employs TRBV13 and TRBJ2-1; 8 bases fit TRBD2. V shed 6 bases, J shed 7 bases, and the junction held 23 bases outside the gene matches. Germline lookup yields CDR1 PRHDT and CDR2 FYEKMQ (reference sequence). The CDR3 sequence is 19 residues long. The DNA of the CDR3 is TGTGCCAGCAGGGCACGCGCAGAGTTGAATAGCGGGAATTGGAATGAGCAGTTCTTC. Its protein is CASRARAELNSGNWNEQFF.

The V gene is TRBV11-3, the J gene TRBJ2-7; 7 positions match TRBD1. The CDR3 sequence is 13 residues long. The junction had 6 bases not matched to a gene; V was cut back by 5 bases and J by 5 bases. Germline CDR1 reads SGHNT; CDR2 reads YENEEA. The CDR3 DNA follows: TGTGCCAGCAGCAAGGGGGCCCCGAACGAGCAGTACTTC. Translated, it gives CASSKGAPNEQYF. The full variable domain, in which reference TRBV11-3 and TRBJ2-7 provide the parts outside the CDR3, is EAGVVQSPRYKIIEKKQPVAFWCNPISGHNTLYWYLQNLGQGPELLIRYENEEAVDDSQLPKDRFSAERLKGVDSTLKIQPAELGDSAVYLCASSKGAPNEQYFGPGTRLTVT.

The rearrangement joins TRBV20-1 to TRBJ1-4; maybe TRBD1 (5 bases). Trimming took off 5 bases at V and 11 bases at J, with 12 bases between the two ends. CDR1 is DFQATT and CDR2 is SNEGSKA in the germline V gene (reference sequence). This CDR3 contains 11 residues. CDR3 in amino acids: CSAAGGDKLFF. CDR3 sequence (DNA): TGCAGTGCTGCCGGCGGGGACAAACTGTTTTTT.

This clone has a single count. V usage is TRBV23-1 and J usage is TRBJ2-6; D may be TRBD1 (6 bases). Being an ORF, TRBV23-1 has a function that is uncertain. This CDR3 has 21 residues. V lost 0 bases and J lost 0, with 21 bases in between. CDR3 in amino acids: CASSQSKRVMTGISGANVLTF. CDR3 in DNA: TGCGCCAGCAGTCAATCGAAAAGGGTGATGACAGGAATCTCTGGGGCCAACGTCCTGACTTTC.

The rearrangement joins TRBV5-1 to TRBJ2-5; D not certain. The CDR3 has 14 residues. V dropped 0 bases and J dropped 2 bases, with 8 bases sitting between them. CDR1 and CDR2 from the germline V gene are SGHRS and YFSETQ. CDR3 loop: CASSLGNGQETQYF. The DNA for the CDR3 is TGCGCCAGCAGCTTGGGGAACGGTCAAGAGACCCAGTACTTC.

The V call is TRBV27, the J call TRBJ1-2; possible D gene TRBD1, 5 bases. CDR3 length: 15 amino acids. Per germline, CDR1 MNHEY and CDR2 SMNVEV (reference sequence). V gave up 6 bases and J gave up 0 bases, with 14 bases separating them. CDR3 protein: CASRPRGITNYGYTF. The CDR3 DNA is TGTGCCAGCAGACCCCGGGGGATAACTAACTATGGCTACACCTTC.

This chain uses TRBV28 with TRBJ1-2; TRBD1 might be the D (6 bases). The CDR3 covers 12 residues. The germline gives CDR1 MDHEN, CDR2 SYDVKM. The ends were cut back, 5 bases at V and 4 bases at J, with 8 bases in the middle. This CDR3 is CASSPGAYGYTF. CDR3 coding DNA: TGTGCCAGCAGTCCAGGGGCCTATGGCTACACCTTC.

This chain links TRBV29-1 with TRBJ2-3; D gene uncertain. Germline V gene data show CDR1 as SQVTM and CDR2 as ANQGSEA. The CDR3 extends over 13 amino acids. With 3 bases removed from V and 2 bases from J, the gap between germline ends came to 9 bases. The DNA of the CDR3 is TGCAGCGTTGATTCTGGGAACACAGATACGCAGTATTTT. Amino acid sequence: CSVDSGNTDTQYF.